A single sample gave rise to the 11 T cell receptor beta chains below, sequenced in a study of spatial heterogeneity in lung cancer. The time point is: sample taken at primary tumor resection. Study results and limitations: Mutation counts in tumors were tracked by counts of expanded intratumoral alpha and beta TCRs.

Their target antigens are unknown. TCRdb used MiXCR to reprocess the 5' RACE reads, holding one entry per CDR3 protein. The repertoire has tens of thousands of distinct CDR3 sequences, under 7.5% of them found once; the top ten carry under 13%. The input for sequencing was lung tumor tissue, taken at surgery. The receptors come from a male donor with early-stage non-small cell lung cancer.

This clonotype was recorded many times. V is TRBV28 and J is TRBJ2-3, with 7 bases fitting TRBD2. Germline trimming cut 5 bases from V and 7 bases from J; bases unmatched to any gene: 15. CDR1 and CDR2 from the germline V gene are MDHEN and SYDVKM. The CDR3 is made up of 16 amino acids. Here the CDR3 reads CASSPGEGRAQNTQYF. CDR3 nucleotides: TGTGCCAGCAGTCCCGGGGAGGGAAGGGCACAAAATACGCAGTATTTT. Variable domain in full (rest from reference TRBV28 and TRBJ2-3): DVKVTQSSRYLVKRTGEKVFLECVQDMDHENMFWYRQDPGLGLRLIYFSYDVKMKEKGDIPEGYSVSREKKERFSLILESASTNQTSMYLCASSPGEGRAQNTQYFGPGTRLTVL.

There are many counts of this clonotype. The rearrangement joins TRBV29-1 to TRBJ2-1; TRBD2 matches 13 bases. The V gene end was trimmed by 1 base and the J gene end by 4 bases; junction bases not matched to a gene: 1. The germline V gene has CDR1 SQVTM and CDR2 ANQGSEA. CDR3 length equals 15 residues. The CDR3 spells CSVEVGLAGYNEQFF. The DNA of the CDR3 is TGCAGCGTTGAAGTGGGACTAGCGGGGTACAATGAGCAGTTCTTC.

The CDR3 spells CASRPQPGQINSGNTIYF. The CDR3 region has the DNA TGTGCCAGCAGACCCCAACCGGGACAGATCAACTCTGGAAACACCATATATTTT. V gene TRBV28 combines with J gene TRBJ1-3, with 7 bases fitting TRBD1. Germline loops: CDR1 MDHEN, CDR2 SYDVKM. This CDR3 is built from 18 residues. The junction had 14 bases not matched to a gene; V was cut back by 6 bases and J by 0 bases. The full variable domain, completed using reference TRBV28 and TRBJ1-3, is DVKVTQSSRYLVKRTGEKVFLECVQDMDHENMFWYRQDPGLGLRLIYFSYDVKMKEKGDIPEGYSVSREKKERFSLILESASTNQTSMYLCASRPQPGQINSGNTIYFGEGSWLTVV.

The table lists this clonotype with many counts. This chain uses TRBV19 with TRBJ1-2; 9 bases are a match to TRBD1. The CDR3 length is 15 residues. The J segment lost 2 bases and the V segment lost 6 bases, leaving 7 bases of the junction unmatched. Germline values: CDR1 LNHDA, CDR2 SQIVND (reference sequence). For the CDR3, the DNA is TGTGCCAGTAGGGCAGCCGGGACAGGGAACTATGGCTACACCTTC. Its translation is CASRAAGTGNYGYTF. The full variable domain, rest sourced from reference TRBV19 and TRBJ1-2, is DGGITQSPKYLFRKEGQNVTLSCEQNLNHDAMYWYRQDPGQGLRLIYYSQIVNDFQKGDIAEGYSVSREKKESFPLTVTSAQKNPTAFYLCASRAAGTGNYGYTFGSGTRLTVV.

The rearrangement links TRBV9 to TRBJ2-1; TRBD1 or TRBD2 may be the D gene (6 bases each). V dropped 4 bases and J dropped 0 bases, with 11 bases sitting between them. Germline values: CDR1 SGDLS, CDR2 YYNGEE. CDR3 size: 15 residues. The CDR3 region has the DNA TGTGCCAGCAGCCACGGGGGCAGCTCCTACAATGAGCAGTTCTTC. It codes for CASSHGGSSYNEQFF.

The sample holds many counts of this clonotype. This chain uses TRBV7-9 with TRBJ2-6, with TRBD2 identical over 10 bases. Germline lookup yields CDR1 SEHNR and CDR2 FQNEAQ (reference sequence). The CDR3 covers 17 residues. After removal of 5 bases from V and 2 bases from J, the junction contained 6 bases not matched to a gene. CDR3 in amino acids: CASSPLAGDPGANVLTF. The CDR3 DNA reads TGTGCCAGCAGCCCTCTAGCGGGAGACCCTGGGGCCAACGTCCTGACTTTC.

In this sample, this clonotype turned up many times. The rearrangement uses TRBV6-6 and TRBJ1-2; D remains ambiguous. The CDR3 loop spans 13 amino acids. V was clipped by 5 bases and J by 2 bases, with 9 bases between them. The germline V gene has CDR1 MNHNY and CDR2 SVGAGI (reference sequence). In DNA form, the CDR3 reads TGTGCCAGCAGTCAGGACGGGAACTATGGCTACACCTTC. Its protein is CASSQDGNYGYTF.

This clonotype was counted at least ten times. V usage is TRBV7-2 and J usage is TRBJ2-1; TRBD2 agrees at 7 bases. This CDR3 is built from 12 residues. Per germline, CDR1 SGHTA and CDR2 FQGNSA. V lost 2 bases, J lost 13 bases, and 5 bases stayed unmatched. The CDR3: CASSLPGLDQFF. The CDR3 DNA is TGTGCCAGCAGCTTACCCGGACTAGATCAGTTCTTC.

The V gene is TRBV3-1, the J gene TRBJ1-2; D remains unclear. V dropped 1 base and J dropped 2 bases, with 14 bases sitting between them. Germline-derived CDR1 and CDR2 are LGHDT and YNNKEL (reference sequence). The CDR3 runs to 16 residues. DNA for the CDR3: TGTGCCAGCAGCCAAGCTTTATGGGAGACGAACTATGGCTACACCTTC. Translated: CASSQALWETNYGYTF.

By its share, this clonotype is medium-sized. The chain is built from TRBV12-3 or TRBV12-4 and TRBJ2-7; unclear D gene. The V gene lost 11 bases and the J gene lost 0 bases, with 14 bases spanning the gap. CDR3 length: 13 residues. The CDR3 region has the DNA TGTGCCCCTTGGGCGGACCGCTCCTACGAGCAGTACTTC. Encoded protein: CAPWADRSYEQYF.

The chain has TRBV18 and TRBJ2-2; D unclear. The germline V gene has CDR1 KGHSH and CDR2 LQKENI. The CDR3 spans 13 residues. Trimming stripped 2 bases from V and 6 bases from J, with 7 bases between. CDR3 sequence: CASSPGFPGELFF. CDR3 bases: TGTGCCAGCTCACCAGGGTTCCCCGGGGAGCTGTTTTTT.